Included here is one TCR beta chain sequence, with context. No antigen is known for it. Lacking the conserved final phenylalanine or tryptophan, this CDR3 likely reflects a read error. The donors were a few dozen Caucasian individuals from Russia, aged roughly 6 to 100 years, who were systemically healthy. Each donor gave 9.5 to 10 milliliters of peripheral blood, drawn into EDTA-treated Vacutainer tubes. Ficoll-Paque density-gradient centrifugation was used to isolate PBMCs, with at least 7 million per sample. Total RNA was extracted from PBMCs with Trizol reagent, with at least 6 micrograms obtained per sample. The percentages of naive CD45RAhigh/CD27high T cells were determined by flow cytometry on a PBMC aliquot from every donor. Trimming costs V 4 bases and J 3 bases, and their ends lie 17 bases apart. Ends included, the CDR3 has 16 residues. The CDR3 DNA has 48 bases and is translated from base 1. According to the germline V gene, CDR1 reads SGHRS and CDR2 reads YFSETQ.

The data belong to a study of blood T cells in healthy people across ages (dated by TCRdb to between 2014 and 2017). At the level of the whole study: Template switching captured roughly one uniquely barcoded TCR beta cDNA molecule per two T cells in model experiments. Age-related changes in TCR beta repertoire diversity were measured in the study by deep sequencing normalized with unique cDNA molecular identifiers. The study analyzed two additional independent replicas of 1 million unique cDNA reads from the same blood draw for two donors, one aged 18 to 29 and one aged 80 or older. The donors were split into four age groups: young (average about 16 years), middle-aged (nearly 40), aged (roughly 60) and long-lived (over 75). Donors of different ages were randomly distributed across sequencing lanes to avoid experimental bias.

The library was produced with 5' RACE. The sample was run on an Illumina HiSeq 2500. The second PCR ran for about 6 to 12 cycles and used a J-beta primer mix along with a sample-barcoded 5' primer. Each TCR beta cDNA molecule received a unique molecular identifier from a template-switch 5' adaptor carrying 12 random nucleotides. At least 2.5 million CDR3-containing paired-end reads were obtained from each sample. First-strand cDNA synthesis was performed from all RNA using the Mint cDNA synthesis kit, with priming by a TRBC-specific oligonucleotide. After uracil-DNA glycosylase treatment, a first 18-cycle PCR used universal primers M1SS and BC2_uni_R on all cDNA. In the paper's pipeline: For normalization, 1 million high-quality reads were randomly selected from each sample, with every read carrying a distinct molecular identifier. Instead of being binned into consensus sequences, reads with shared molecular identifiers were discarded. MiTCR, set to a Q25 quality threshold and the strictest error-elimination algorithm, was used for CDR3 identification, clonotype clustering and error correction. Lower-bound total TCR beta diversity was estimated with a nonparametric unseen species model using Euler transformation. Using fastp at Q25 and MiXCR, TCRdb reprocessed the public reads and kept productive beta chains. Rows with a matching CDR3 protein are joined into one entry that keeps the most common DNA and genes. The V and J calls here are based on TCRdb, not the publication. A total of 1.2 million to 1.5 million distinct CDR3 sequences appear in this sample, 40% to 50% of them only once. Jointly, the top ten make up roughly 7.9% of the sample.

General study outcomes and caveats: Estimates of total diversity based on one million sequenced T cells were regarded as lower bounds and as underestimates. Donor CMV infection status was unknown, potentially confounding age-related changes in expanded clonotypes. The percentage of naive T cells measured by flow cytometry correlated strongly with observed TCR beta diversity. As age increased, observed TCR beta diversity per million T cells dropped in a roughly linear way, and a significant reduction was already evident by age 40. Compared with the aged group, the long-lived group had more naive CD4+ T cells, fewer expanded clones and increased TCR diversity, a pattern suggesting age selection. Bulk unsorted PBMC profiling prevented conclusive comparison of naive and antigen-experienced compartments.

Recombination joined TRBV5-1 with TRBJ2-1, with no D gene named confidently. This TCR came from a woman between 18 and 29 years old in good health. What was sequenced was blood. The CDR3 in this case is CASSPSGGLGYNEQFS. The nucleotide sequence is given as TGCGCCAGCAGCCCCTCGGGTGGGCTGGGCTACAATGAGCAGTTCTCC.